The present T cell receptor beta chain was sequenced within a study of T cells after yellow fever vaccination. The CDR3 loop spans 14 amino acids. Germline lookup yields CDR1 DFQATT and CDR2 SNEGSKA (reference sequence). At least ten counts were recorded for this clonotype. The antigen is undetermined. TCRdb re-called the 5' RACE reads through MiXCR, storing one row per CDR3 protein. The sample has 250,000 to 350,000 distinct CDR3 sequences, around 4.5% seen once. Study-wide points: The study noted that FACS-sorted repertoires could contain abundant clonotypes contaminating from the bulk population.

The chain recombines TRBV20-1 with TRBJ1-5, with D uncertain. Sequencing was performed on PBMCs, taken 15 days after the yellow fever booster vaccination. This receptor was obtained from a man aged 18-30 years who received the YFV17D yellow fever vaccine. Here the CDR3 reads CSAFRPASNQPQHF. The CDR3, as DNA: TGCAGCGCTTTCCGGCCAGCTAGCAATCAGCCCCAGCATTTT.